Shown below are 17 T cell receptor beta chains from a single sample sequenced in a study of OX40 agonist ivuxolimab in advanced cancers. Profiled with immunoSEQ multiplex PCR; TCRdb holds only in-frame clones, not every one. The profile covers some 62,000 clones, with under 95% appearing a single time and about 5% taken by the ten largest. This material consisted of CD4+ or CD8+ T cells sorted from blood, taken in a trial of the OX40 agonist ivuxolimab. These receptor sequences come from an adult with an advanced solid tumor such as melanoma, head and neck, liver or kidney cancer.

This chain joins TRBV9 and TRBJ1-2; tentatively, D is TRBD1 (6 bases). The CDR3 extends over 12 amino acids. Germline loops: CDR1 SGDLS, CDR2 YYNGEE. V lost 3 bases to trimming and J lost 11 bases, with 14 bases between them. The CDR3 sequence is CASSAQGRGYTF. CDR3 DNA: TGTGCCAGCAGCGCGCAGGGGAGGGGTTACACCTTC.

J is TRBJ2-5 and V is TRBV5-1; D not resolved. The length of the CDR3 is 12 residues. Trimming cost V 1 base and J 2 bases, with 3 bases left between them. In germline, CDR1 is SGHRS, CDR2 YFSETQ. CDR3 loop: CASSLRQETQYF. The CDR3 DNA sequence: TGCGCCAGCAGCTTGCGACAAGAGACCCAGTACTTC.

This chain connects TRBV7-6 to TRBJ2-6; D unclear. The CDR3 extends over 15 amino acids. Germline-derived CDR1 and CDR2 are SGHVS and FNYEAQ. The V gene lost 4 bases and the J gene lost 2 bases, with 9 bases spanning the gap. CDR3 sequence (DNA): TGTGCCAGCAGCTATAAATCCCCTGGGGCCAACGTCCTGACTTTC. Its translation: CASSYKSPGANVLTF.

The chain carries TRBV5-4 and TRBJ1-1; 7 positions match TRBD1. Looked up from germline, CDR1 is SGHNT and CDR2 is YYREEE (reference sequence). The CDR3 sequence is 13 residues long. Trimming cost V 0 bases and J 7 bases; bases outside gene matches: 3. CDR3: CASSLAGGGEAFF. In nucleotides, the CDR3 is TGTGCCAGCAGCTTGGCAGGGGGTGGTGAAGCTTTCTTT.

The V and J genes are TRBV5-1 and TRBJ1-5; D remains unclear. This CDR3 comprises 15 residues. Germline V lookup: CDR1 SGHRS, CDR2 YFSETQ. Trimming shortened V by 0 bases and J by 6 bases, and 13 bases separated the two germline ends. Here the CDR3 reads CASSLGGIGGQPQHF. The CDR3 DNA follows: TGCGCCAGCAGCTTGGGTGGGATTGGTGGTCAGCCCCAGCATTTT.

The rearrangement links TRBV18 to TRBJ1-4; 11 bases match TRBD1. This CDR3 comprises 17 residues. Trimming at V came to 0 bases and at J to 0 bases, leaving 0 bases not matched to a gene. Germline CDR1 reads KGHSH; CDR2 reads LQKENI. The CDR3 here is CASSPPGQGATNEKLFF. The CDR3 region has the DNA TGTGCCAGCTCACCACCGGGACAGGGGGCAACTAATGAAAAACTGTTTTTT. The whole variable domain, filled in from reference TRBV18 and TRBJ1-4, reads NAGVMQNPRHLVRRRGQEARLRCSPMKGHSHVYWYRQLPEEGLKFMVYLQKENIIDESGMPKERFSAEFPKEGPSILRIQQVVRGDSAAYFCASSPPGQGATNEKLFFGSGTQLSVL.

V and J are TRBV10-3 and TRBJ2-7; possibly TRBD1 for D (6 bases). Germline CDR1 ENHRY, CDR2 SYGVKD. V was pared by 6 bases and J by 7 bases, with 19 bases between. The CDR3 consists of 14 residues. CDR3: CAISPQGTMGEQYF. The CDR3 nucleotides read TGTGCCATCAGCCCACAGGGTACTATGGGAGAGCAGTACTTC.

This clone has only one observation. The chain carries TRBV5-1 and TRBJ2-5; 8 nucleotides align to TRBD2. V was clipped by 2 bases and J by 5 bases; unmatched bases: 8. The CDR3 length is 15 residues. CDR1 and CDR2 from the germline V gene are SGHRS and YFSETQ. As DNA, the CDR3 is TGCGCCAGCAGCTTATCATCCGGCGGGGGGGAGACCCAGTACTTC. Residues: CASSLSSGGGETQYF.

The chain recombines TRBV28 with TRBJ2-7; maybe TRBD1 (5 bases). V was trimmed by 9 bases and J by 1 base, leaving 7 bases between them. The CDR3 runs 11 residues. Per germline, CDR1 MDHEN and CDR2 SYDVKM. CDR3 DNA sequence: TGTGCCAGTCAGGGTTCCTACGAGCAGTACTTC. It translates to CASQGSYEQYF.

The chain joins TRBV7-6 to TRBJ2-3; tentative D call: TRBD2 (6 bases). V lost 5 bases, J lost 0 bases, and 15 bases lay in between. The CDR3 is 16 amino acids. From germline, CDR1 is SGHVS and CDR2 FNYEAQ. The CDR3 sequence: CASSPTGTHSTDTQYF. CDR3 DNA: TGTGCCAGCAGCCCAACCGGGACTCACAGCACAGATACGCAGTATTTT. The full variable domain, in which reference TRBV7-6 and TRBJ2-3 provide the parts outside the CDR3, is GAGVSQSPRYKVTKRGQDVALRCDPISGHVSLYWYRQALGQGPEFLTYFNYEAQQDKSGLPNDRFSAERPEGSISTLTIQRTEQRDSAMYRCASSPTGTHSTDTQYFGPGTRLTVL.

The chain combines TRBV6-5 with TRBJ1-5; D remains ambiguous. The CDR3 extends over 13 amino acids. Germline V gives CDR1 MNHEY, CDR2 SVGAGI. The V end lost 1 base, the J end lost 7 bases, and 8 bases lay between the germline ends. The CDR3 region is CASSYLNGQPQHF. The CDR3 nucleotides are TGTGCCAGCAGTTACTTGAACGGACAGCCCCAGCATTTT.

The rearrangement uses TRBV18 and TRBJ1-1; D gene uncertain. Germline-derived CDR1 and CDR2 are KGHSH and LQKENI. V was trimmed by 4 bases and J by 6 bases, leaving 18 bases between them. This CDR3 region has 15 residues. The CDR3 region is CASSLPTISPAEAFF. The CDR3 DNA is TGTGCCAGCTCACTACCTACTATCAGCCCGGCTGAAGCTTTCTTT.

This chain joins TRBV6-5 and TRBJ2-3; D not certain. V lost 2 bases and J 4 bases, leaving 10 bases between the germline ends. The CDR3 runs to 14 residues. Germline V gene sequence: CDR1 MNHEY, CDR2 SVGAGI. DNA for the CDR3: TGTGCCAGCAGTTACGTAGGCGATTCAGATACGCAGTATTTT. This codes for CASSYVGDSDTQYF.

The V call is TRBV2, the J call TRBJ2-7, with D possibly matching TRBD1 (7 bases). Germline lookup yields CDR1 SNHLY and CDR2 FYNNEI. The CDR3 covers 14 residues. Trimming shortened V by 6 bases and J by 5 bases, and 17 bases separated the two germline ends. DNA of the CDR3: TGTGCCAGCAGGGAGGGGACAGCCGACCACGAGCAGTACTTC. This gives the protein CASREGTADHEQYF.

The chain joins TRBV29-1 to TRBJ1-1; weak D call: TRBD1 (6 bases). The CDR3 has 14 residues. V lost 4 bases and J 4 bases, leaving 16 bases between the germline ends. Germline assignment: CDR1 SQVTM and CDR2 ANQGSEA. The CDR3 DNA reads TGCAGCGTTGGTGAGGGACAAAGAGTCACTGAAGCTTTCTTT. Translating gives CSVGEGQRVTEAFF.

In DNA, the CDR3 is TGTGCCAGTTCCTCTTGGACTAGCGGGAGGGGTAATGAGCAGTTCTTC. This gives the protein CASSSWTSGRGNEQFF. V and J are TRBV19 and TRBJ2-1, with 15 nucleotides matching TRBD2. CDR1 is LNHDA, CDR2 SQIVND, per germline (reference sequence). The CDR3 covers 16 residues. V was clipped by 8 bases and J by 7 bases; unmatched bases: 9.

V is TRBV18 and J is TRBJ2-1; D is undetermined. Germline V lookup: CDR1 KGHSH, CDR2 LQKENI. The CDR3 runs to 14 residues. V was trimmed by 2 bases and J by 2 bases, leaving 7 bases between them. CDR3 sequence: CASSPNGAYNEQFF. The CDR3 coding sequence is TGTGCCAGCTCACCAAATGGGGCCTACAATGAGCAGTTCTTC.